The rows below give T cell receptor beta chains drawn from one sample of a study of response to subunit inactivated influenza vaccine. Via MiXCR, TCRdb re-called the RT-PCR reads, giving one row per CDR3 protein. Among over 650,000 distinct CDR3 sequences listed, less than 20% were seen once. The material was PBMCs from blood, obtained 5 days after vaccination. The receptors come from a man in his fifties or sixties who received an inactivated influenza vaccine. CDR3s include the opening cysteine and the closing phenylalanine or tryptophan. D genes are given only for firm matches. Part of the rows lack a size; the others show once, few, many or a class for expanded clones.

V gene	D gene	J gene	clone size	CDR3 DNA	CDR3 protein
TRBV5-6	NA	TRBJ2-7	few	TGTGCCAGCAGCTTGGAAGTGGGTGGCGAGCAGTACTTC	CASSLEVGGEQYF
TRBV6-1	NA	TRBJ2-1	few	TGTGCCAGCAGTGAAGACGGCCTTCAGGAGCAGTTCTTC	CASSEDGLQEQFF
TRBV12-3/TRBV12-4	TRBD1	TRBJ2-5	NA	TGTGCCAGCAGTTTAGGTTCCAGGGGGTACCAAGAGACCCAGTACTTC	CASSLGSRGYQETQYF
TRBV20-1	NA	TRBJ2-7	many	TGCAGTGCTAGAGACTTGAGCTCGGGGGACGAGCAGTACTTC	CSARDLSSGDEQYF
TRBV6-5	NA	TRBJ2-2	few	TGTGCCAGCAGTTTACTTTTATCGGCGTTCGGGGAGCTGTTTTTT	CASSLLLSAFGELFF
TRBV29-1	NA	TRBJ2-3	NA	TGCAGCGTTGAGGGCAGTGGGGGAGATACGCAGTATTTT	CSVEGSGGDTQYF
TRBV7-2	NA	TRBJ2-1	NA	TGTGCCAGCAGCTTGGCGGGAAGTAGCTCCTACAATGAGCAGTTCTTC	CASSLAGSSSYNEQFF
TRBV30	NA	TRBJ2-5	NA	TGTGCCTGGAGTGCTTTGTCGGAGACCCAGTACTTC	CAWSALSETQYF
TRBV28	NA	TRBJ1-2	NA	TGTGCCAGCGCCATCCTGGGGGCGGCGAACTATGGCTACACCTTC	CASAILGAANYGYTF
TRBV7-3	TRBD2	TRBJ2-1	few	TGTGCCAGCACCTCTGCGGGAGAAAGGGGTGAGCAGTTCTTC	CASTSAGERGEQFF
TRBV5-5	TRBD1	TRBJ2-7	NA	TGTGCCAGCAGCGATATGAGACAGGGATCCTACGAGCAGTACTTC	CASSDMRQGSYEQYF
TRBV18	NA	TRBJ1-2	NA	TGTGCCAGCTCACCAAGGGACGGCCAGGGAAATGAGGGCTACACCTTC	CASSPRDGQGNEGYTF
TRBV7-2	TRBD2	TRBJ2-3	few	TGTGCCAGCAGCTTAGCGGCGCTAGCGGGGCCCCTCACAGATACGCAGTATTTT	CASSLAALAGPLTDTQYF
TRBV28	TRBD2	TRBJ2-7	NA	TGTGCCAGCAGTCCCCGGGGACTAAATCGAGTTGGCGGCTACGAGCAGTACTTC	CASSPRGLNRVGGYEQYF
TRBV5-6	NA	TRBJ2-1	NA	TGTGCCAGCAACTCGGACGGAAACTCCTACAATGAGCAGTTCTTC	CASNSDGNSYNEQFF
TRBV29-1	NA	TRBJ2-1	NA	TGCAGCGGGTCGGGCGCCCCACGGAATGAGCAGTTCTTC	CSGSGAPRNEQFF
TRBV9	NA	TRBJ2-1	NA	TGTGCCAGCAGCGTCCTCCCAGGAACTAGCCGGGATGAGCAGTTCTTC	CASSVLPGTSRDEQFF
TRBV5-1	TRBD2	TRBJ2-5	NA	TGCGCCAGCAGCTTGGGGACTAGCGGGGGTGATGAGACCCAGTACTTC	CASSLGTSGGDETQYF
TRBV19	TRBD2	TRBJ2-1	NA	TGTGCCAGTAGTCCGGGGAGGGCCTATGAGCAGTTCTTC	CASSPGRAYEQFF
TRBV3-1	TRBD1	TRBJ2-1	once	TGTGCCAGCAGCCCTACGGAGGGACAGGGGTTGAAAGGGACTATAAATGAGCAGTTCTTC	CASSPTEGQGLKGTINEQFF
TRBV20-1	NA	TRBJ2-5	NA	TGCAGTGCTAGCGTAAGGATCGATGGGACCCAGTACTTC	CSASVRIDGTQYF
TRBV20-1	NA	TRBJ2-7	many	TGCAGTGCTAGTCTGGGGGACGAGCAGTACTTC	CSASLGDEQYF
TRBV7-2	TRBD1	TRBJ2-7	few	TGTGCCAGCAGCTTAATTTCAGTCCAACAGGGGGGAGAGCAGTACTTC	CASSLISVQQGGEQYF
TRBV21-1	NA	TRBJ2-7	few	TGTGCCAGCAACACTTCACTATCGGAACAGTACTACGAGCAGTACTTC	CASNTSLSEQYYEQYF